This TCR beta chain comes out of a study of blood T cell repertoires in COVID-19. Looking at the study overall: Both acute and convalescent COVID-19 samples were obtained from the United States, Italy and Spain.

Produced via immunoSEQ multiplex PCR; TCRdb's table is partial and in-frame only. The sample has 400,000 to 550,000 clones, around 88% seen once. This clone is a singleton in its sample. This receptor was identified in a woman aged 25 to 45 with acute or convalescent COVID-19. Sequencing was performed on peripheral blood.

DNA of the CDR3: TGTGCCAGCAGTGATTCGGCAGGGGGCGGCTATAATTCACCCCTCCACTTT. As protein: CASSDSAGGGYNSPLHF. The rearrangement uses TRBV6-1 and TRBJ1-6, with 8 positions matching TRBD1. This CDR3 has 17 amino acids. The germline gives CDR1 MNHNS, CDR2 SASEGT. V was pared by 3 bases and J by 3 bases, with 7 bases of the junction left unmatched.